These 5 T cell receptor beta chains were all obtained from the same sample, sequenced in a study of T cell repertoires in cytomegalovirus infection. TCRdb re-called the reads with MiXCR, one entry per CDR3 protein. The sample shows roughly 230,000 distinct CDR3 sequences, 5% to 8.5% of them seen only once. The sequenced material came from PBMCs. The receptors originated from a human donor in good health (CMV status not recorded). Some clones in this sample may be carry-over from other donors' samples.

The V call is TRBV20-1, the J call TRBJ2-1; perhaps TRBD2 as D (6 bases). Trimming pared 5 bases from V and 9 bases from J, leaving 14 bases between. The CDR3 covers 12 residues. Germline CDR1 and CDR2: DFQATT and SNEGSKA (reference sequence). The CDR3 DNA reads TGCAGTGCTTCCGGGGTCGGGGGTGAGCAGTTCTTC. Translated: CSASGVGGEQFF.

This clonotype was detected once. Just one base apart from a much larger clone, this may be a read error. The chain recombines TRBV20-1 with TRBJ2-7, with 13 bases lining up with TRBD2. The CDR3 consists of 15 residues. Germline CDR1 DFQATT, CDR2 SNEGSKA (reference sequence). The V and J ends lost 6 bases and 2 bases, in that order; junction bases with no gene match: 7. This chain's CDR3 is CSAWTSGGPTYEQYF. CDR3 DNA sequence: TGCAGTGCATGGACTAGCGGGGGACCGACCTACGAGCAGTACTTC.

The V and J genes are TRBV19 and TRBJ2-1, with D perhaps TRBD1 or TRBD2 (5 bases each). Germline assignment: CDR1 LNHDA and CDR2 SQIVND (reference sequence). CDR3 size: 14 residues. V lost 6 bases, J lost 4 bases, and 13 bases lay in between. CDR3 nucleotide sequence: TGTGCCAGTAGCCGGGACGGATGGTACAATGAGCAGTTCTTC. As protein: CASSRDGWYNEQFF.

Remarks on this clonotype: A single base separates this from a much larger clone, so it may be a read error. Here the CDR3 reads CAWSWGNQPHHF. The CDR3, as DNA: TGTGCCTGGAGTTGGGGGAATCAGCCCCACCATTTT. The V call is TRBV30, the J call TRBJ1-5; D perhaps matches TRBD1 (5 bases). This CDR3 has 12 residues. Germline V lookup: CDR1 GTSNPN, CDR2 SVGIG (reference sequence).

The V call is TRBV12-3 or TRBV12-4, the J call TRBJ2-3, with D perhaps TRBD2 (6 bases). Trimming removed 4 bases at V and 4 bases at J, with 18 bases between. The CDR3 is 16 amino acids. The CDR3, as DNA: TGTGCCAGCAGTTCCGCGGGCAGGGAGGTTTCAGATACGCAGTATTTT. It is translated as CASSSAGREVSDTQYF.